One TCR beta chain is described in this entry. Its antigen remains unidentified. The missing CDR3 end, 3 residues past where the read stops, is filled in from the germline J gene. TCRdb's table, derived via immunoSEQ multiplex PCR, lists solely in-frame clones and lacks some. Its table records under 30,000 clones. The length of the CDR3 is 14 residues. V was clipped by 1 base and J by 4 bases, with 7 bases between them. Germline V gene lookup returns CDR1 LGHDT and CDR2 YNNKEL (reference sequence). The treatment is: autologous CTL019 cells: CD19 CAR with 4-1BB and CD3 zeta domains. The CD19 CAR carried TCR zeta and 4-1BB signaling domains. CTL019 was manufactured from peripheral blood T cells obtained by leukapheresis. The data originate from a study of TET2 disruption in CD19-targeted CAR T cells.

The clonotype was recovered from a man in his 70s with chronic lymphocytic leukemia. The sequencing here drew on CD8- CAR+ T cells sorted from cultured blood T cells, taken for CD19 CAR T cell therapy. Subset: CD8-negative CAR-positive T cells from the infusion product. V and J are TRBV3-1 (or the pseudogene TRBV3-2) and TRBJ1-4; D not resolved. This CDR3 is CASSQGGFNEKLFF. The part of the CDR3 DNA that was read is TGTGCCAGCAGCCAAGGAGGTTTTAATGAAAAA.